This T cell receptor beta chain was profiled in a study of blood T cell repertoires in COVID-19. Generated by immunoSEQ multiplex PCR, the TCRdb table keeps only in-frame clones and is missing some. The sample includes 200,000 to 300,000 clones, about 87% of them seen just once. CDR1 SGHVS and CDR2 FQNEAQ come from the germline V gene. The V gene lost 5 bases and the J gene lost 0 bases, with 7 bases spanning the gap. The CDR3 loop spans 14 amino acids. The V call is TRBV7-8, the J call TRBJ1-4; D remains unclear. This TCR derives from a man in his 60s who had recovered from COVID-19. Sequencing used peripheral blood. CDR3 loop: CASSQQATNEKLFF. In nucleotides, the CDR3 is TGTGCCAGCAGCCAACAAGCAACTAATGAAAAACTGTTTTTT.